The rows below give T cell receptor beta chains drawn from one sample of a study of cytotoxic CD8 clonotypes in ibrutinib-treated CLL. The method was immunoSEQ multiplex PCR; TCRdb's version includes in-frame clones alone and lacks a portion of them. The table shows about 60,000 clones, with 54% occurring only once. The sequencing used PBMCs, collected at disease progression, from a patient treated with ibrutinib. Receptor source: a human donor with chronic lymphocytic leukemia. The conserved cysteine and the conserved F or W are not part of the CDR3 here. Size is stated for part of the rows, as once, few or many counts, or as a class when the clone is expanded.

v_gene	abundance	CDR3aa
TRBV7-3	NA	ASSLKPQMSSGANVLT
TRBV29-1	NA	SVEGRGGPDTQY
TRBV4-3	few	ASSQDWLAGAEQY
TRBV19	NA	ASSIDGATNEKLF
TRBV6-5	NA	ASSYSTGGGGYEQY
TRBV5-1	few	ASSLAVTSGGDRNEQF
TRBV28	once	ASGRGQAF
TRBV28	few	ASSLNRVADTQY
TRBV7-9	NA	ASSLAGGAGREQF
TRBV21-1	NA	ASSKGPTSGGGLRETQY
TRBV5-1	few	ASARQGDYGYT
TRBV10-3	NA	AISTGGLDEQY
TRBV28	NA	ASSPPGAKEQF
TRBV9	NA	ASSVAPGGGETQY
TRBV7-9	NA	ASSSTGGAGSTEAF
TRBV5-1	NA	ASSPIQGSYEQY
TRBV7-2	few	ASSFGGGPNSPLH
TRBV28	NA	ASSLQGRPNTGELF
TRBV13	NA	ASSLPEGQGYT
TRBV11-3	many	ASSPLAGDTDTQY
TRBV10-3	NA	AISRSPGTLPYEQY
TRBV27	NA	ASSFAGDEQY
TRBV4-3	NA	ASSQALTGGAKNIQY
TRBV9	few	ASSVGGSGSPLH
TRBV25-1	NA	ASKGDTQY
TRBV28	NA	ASTQDRGLKGYT
TRBV5-1	NA	ASSLGQGGGYT
TRBV6-5	NA	ASSYTGSDQPQH
TRBV27	NA	ASQTSGGVGTQY
TRBV28	NA	ASSLGGRGALYEQY
TRBV30	NA	AWSGASGNTIY
TRBV7-2	few	ASSLTGGAGQPQH
TRBV6-5	NA	ASSLGGPGDEGYT
TRBV9	NA	ASSVARSGGPHFEQF
TRBV6-1	few	ASSVYYPSRELF
TRBV11-2	NA	ASSRKGVRQFIYNEQF
TRBV7-2	NA	ASSLGGPDEQY
TRBV5-6	NA	ASSLGGQGTNIQY